This T cell receptor beta chain emerged from a study of cytomegalovirus exposure and HLA in healthy donors. Findings and caveats of the study: Reported performance of the classifier showed diagnosis of cytomegalovirus status with high specificity and sensitivity.

As concerns this clone: Its antigen is as yet unknown.

Trimming pared 8 bases from V and 0 bases from J, leaving 17 bases between. The V gene's germline CDR1 is MNHEY and CDR2 SVGAGI. The CDR3 sequence is 15 residues long. The PCR was carried out with 60 Vbeta primers and 13 Jbeta primers. Repertoires were generated with immunoSEQ multiplex PCR, while TCRdb's copy carries only in-frame clones and drops some. This sample's table has roughly 200,000 clones. Specimen: PBMCs. This TCR derives from a man aged 30 to 39 in good health and CMV-seronegative. The chain links TRBV6-5 to TRBJ2-7, with a weak D call TRBD1 (7 bases). CDR3 coding DNA: TGTGCCAGCCGTCGGGGGACAGAGAGCTCCTACGAGCAGTACTTC. It is translated as CASRRGTESSYEQYF.